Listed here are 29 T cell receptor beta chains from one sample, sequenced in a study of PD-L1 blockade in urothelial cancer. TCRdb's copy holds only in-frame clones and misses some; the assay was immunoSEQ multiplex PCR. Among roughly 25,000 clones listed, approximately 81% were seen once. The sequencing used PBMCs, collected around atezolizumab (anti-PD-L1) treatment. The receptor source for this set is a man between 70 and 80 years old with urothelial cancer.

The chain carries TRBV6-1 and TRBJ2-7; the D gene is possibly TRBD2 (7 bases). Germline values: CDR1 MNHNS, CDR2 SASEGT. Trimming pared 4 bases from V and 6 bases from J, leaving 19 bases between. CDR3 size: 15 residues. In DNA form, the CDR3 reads TGTGCCAGCAGTGTCGAGGGGGGGAGGGACTCCGAGCAGTACTTC. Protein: CASSVEGGRDSEQYF.

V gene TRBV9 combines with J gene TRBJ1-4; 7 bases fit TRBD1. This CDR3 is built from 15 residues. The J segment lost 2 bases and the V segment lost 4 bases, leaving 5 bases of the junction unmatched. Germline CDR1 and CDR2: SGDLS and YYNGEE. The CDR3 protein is CASSFTGQTNEKLFF. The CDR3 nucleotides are TGTGCCAGCAGCTTCACGGGACAGACTAATGAAAAACTGTTTTTT.

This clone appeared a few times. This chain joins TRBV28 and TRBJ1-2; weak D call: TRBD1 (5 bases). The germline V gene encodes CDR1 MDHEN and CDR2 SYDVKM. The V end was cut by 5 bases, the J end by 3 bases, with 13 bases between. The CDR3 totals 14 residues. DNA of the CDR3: TGTGCCAGCAGTCAAGGCGGACAACACTATGGCTACACCTTC. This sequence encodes CASSQGGQHYGYTF.

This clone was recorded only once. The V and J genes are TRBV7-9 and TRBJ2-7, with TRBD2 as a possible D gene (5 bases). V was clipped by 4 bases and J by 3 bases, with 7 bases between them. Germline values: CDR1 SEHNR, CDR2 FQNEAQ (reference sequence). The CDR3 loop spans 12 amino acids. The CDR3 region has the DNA TGTGCCAGCAGCTCACTAGGCTACGAGCAGTACTTC. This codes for CASSSLGYEQYF.

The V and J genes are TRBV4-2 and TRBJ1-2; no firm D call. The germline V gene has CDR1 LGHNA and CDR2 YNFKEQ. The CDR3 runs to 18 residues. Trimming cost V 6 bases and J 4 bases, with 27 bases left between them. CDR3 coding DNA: TGTGCCAGCAGAAAAATGAATACGCCATGGGAGGTAATCTATGGCTACACCTTC. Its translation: CASRKMNTPWEVIYGYTF.

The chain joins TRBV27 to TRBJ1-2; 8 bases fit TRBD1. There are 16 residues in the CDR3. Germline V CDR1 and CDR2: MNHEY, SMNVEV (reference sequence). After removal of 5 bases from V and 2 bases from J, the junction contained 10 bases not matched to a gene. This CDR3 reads CASSIGQGGINYGYTF. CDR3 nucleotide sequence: TGTGCCAGCAGTATAGGACAGGGAGGGATCAACTATGGCTACACCTTC.

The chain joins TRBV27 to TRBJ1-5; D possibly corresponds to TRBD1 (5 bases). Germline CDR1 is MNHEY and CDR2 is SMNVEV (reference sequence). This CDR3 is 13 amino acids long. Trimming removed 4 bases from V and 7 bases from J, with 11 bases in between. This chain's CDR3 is CASSYREGQPQHF. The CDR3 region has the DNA TGTGCCAGCAGTTATCGGGAGGGGCAGCCCCAGCATTTT.

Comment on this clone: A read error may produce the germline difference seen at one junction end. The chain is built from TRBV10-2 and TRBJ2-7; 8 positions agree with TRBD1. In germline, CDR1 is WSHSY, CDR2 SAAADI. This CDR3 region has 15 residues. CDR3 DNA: TGCGCCAGCGGCCCGACAGGGGACGCCTCCAACGAGCAGTACTTC. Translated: CASGPTGDASNEQYF.

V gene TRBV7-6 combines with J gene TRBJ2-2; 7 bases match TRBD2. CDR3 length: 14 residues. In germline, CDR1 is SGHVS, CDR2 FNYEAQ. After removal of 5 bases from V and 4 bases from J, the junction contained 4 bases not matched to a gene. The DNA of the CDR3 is TGTGCCAGCAGCCGGGGGAGGGGCACCGGGGAGCTGTTTTTT. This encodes CASSRGRGTGELFF.

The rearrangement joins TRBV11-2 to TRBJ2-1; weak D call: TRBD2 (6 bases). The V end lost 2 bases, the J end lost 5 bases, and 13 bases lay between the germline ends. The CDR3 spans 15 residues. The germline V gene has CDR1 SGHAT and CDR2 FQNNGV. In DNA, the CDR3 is TGTGCCAGCAGCTTAATGCGGCGGGAACACAATGAGCAGTTCTTC. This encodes CASSLMRREHNEQFF.

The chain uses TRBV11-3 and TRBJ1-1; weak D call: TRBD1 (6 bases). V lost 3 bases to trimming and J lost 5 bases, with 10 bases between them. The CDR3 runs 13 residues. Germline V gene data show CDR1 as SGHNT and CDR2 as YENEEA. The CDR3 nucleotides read TGTGCCAGCAGCTTTCACAGGGAGACTGAAGCTTTCTTT. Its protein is CASSFHRETEAFF.

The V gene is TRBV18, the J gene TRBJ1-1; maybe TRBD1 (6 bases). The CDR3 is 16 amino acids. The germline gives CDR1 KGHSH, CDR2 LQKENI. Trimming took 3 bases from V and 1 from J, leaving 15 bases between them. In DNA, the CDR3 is TGTGCCAGCTCACCGGGGGGGCGCCCATCGAACACTGAAGCTTTCTTT. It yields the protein CASSPGGRPSNTEAFF.

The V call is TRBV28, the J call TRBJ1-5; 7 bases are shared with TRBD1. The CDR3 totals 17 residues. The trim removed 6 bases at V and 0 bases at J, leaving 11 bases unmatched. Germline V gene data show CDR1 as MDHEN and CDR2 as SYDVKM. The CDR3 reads CASRLDGQGGSNQPQHF. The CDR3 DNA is TGTGCCAGCAGACTGGACGGCCAGGGGGGTAGCAATCAGCCCCAGCATTTT.

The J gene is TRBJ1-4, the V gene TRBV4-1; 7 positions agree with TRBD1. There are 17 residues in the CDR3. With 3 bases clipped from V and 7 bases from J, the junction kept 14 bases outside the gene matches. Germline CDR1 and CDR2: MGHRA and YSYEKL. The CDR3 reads CASSQTKNRGESEKLFF. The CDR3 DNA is TGCGCCAGCAGCCAGACGAAGAACAGGGGCGAGAGTGAAAAACTGTTTTTT.

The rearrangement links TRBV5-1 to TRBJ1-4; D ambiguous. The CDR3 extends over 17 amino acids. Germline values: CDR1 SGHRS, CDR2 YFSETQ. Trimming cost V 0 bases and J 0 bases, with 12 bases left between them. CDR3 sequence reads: CASSLGLLTATNEKLFF. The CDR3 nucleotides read TGCGCCAGCAGCTTGGGGTTGCTTACTGCAACTAATGAAAAACTGTTTTTT.

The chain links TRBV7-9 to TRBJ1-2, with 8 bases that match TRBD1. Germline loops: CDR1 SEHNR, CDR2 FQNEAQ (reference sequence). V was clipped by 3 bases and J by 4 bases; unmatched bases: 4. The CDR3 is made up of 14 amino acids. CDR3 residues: CASSFTGGPYGYTF. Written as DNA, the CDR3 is TGTGCCAGCAGCTTCACAGGGGGGCCCTATGGCTACACCTTC.

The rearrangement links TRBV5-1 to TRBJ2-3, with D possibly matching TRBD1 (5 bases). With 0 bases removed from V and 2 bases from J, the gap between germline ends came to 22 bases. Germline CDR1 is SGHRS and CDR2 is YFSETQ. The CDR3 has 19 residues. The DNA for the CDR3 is TGCGCCAGCAGCTTGGAAGGTCAGGGTTATATCTCCGTCACAGATACGCAGTATTTT. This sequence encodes CASSLEGQGYISVTDTQYF.

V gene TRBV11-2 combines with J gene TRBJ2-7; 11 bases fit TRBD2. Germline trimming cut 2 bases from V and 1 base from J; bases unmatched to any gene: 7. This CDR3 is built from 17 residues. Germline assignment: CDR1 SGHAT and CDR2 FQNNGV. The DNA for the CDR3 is TGTGCCAGCAGCTTATTAGCGGGAGGGGGTGGATCCTACGAGCAGTACTTC. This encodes CASSLLAGGGGSYEQYF.

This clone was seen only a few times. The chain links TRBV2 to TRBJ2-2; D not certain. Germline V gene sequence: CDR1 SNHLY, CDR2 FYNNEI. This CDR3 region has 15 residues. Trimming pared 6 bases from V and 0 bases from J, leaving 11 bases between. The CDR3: CASSVARANTGELFF. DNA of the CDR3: TGTGCCAGCAGCGTTGCCCGGGCGAACACCGGGGAGCTGTTTTTT.

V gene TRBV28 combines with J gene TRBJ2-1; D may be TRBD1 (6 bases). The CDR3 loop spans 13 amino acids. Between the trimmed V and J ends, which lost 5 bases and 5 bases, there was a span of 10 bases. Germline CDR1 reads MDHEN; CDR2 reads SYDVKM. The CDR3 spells CASSRTVNNEQFF. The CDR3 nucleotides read TGTGCCAGCAGTAGGACAGTTAACAATGAGCAGTTCTTC.

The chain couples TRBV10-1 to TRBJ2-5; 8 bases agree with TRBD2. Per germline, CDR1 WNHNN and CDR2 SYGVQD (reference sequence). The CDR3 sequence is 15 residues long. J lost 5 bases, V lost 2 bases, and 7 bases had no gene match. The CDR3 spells CASSESGSPGETQYF. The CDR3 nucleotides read TGCGCCAGCAGTGAGAGCGGGAGTCCAGGGGAGACCCAGTACTTC.

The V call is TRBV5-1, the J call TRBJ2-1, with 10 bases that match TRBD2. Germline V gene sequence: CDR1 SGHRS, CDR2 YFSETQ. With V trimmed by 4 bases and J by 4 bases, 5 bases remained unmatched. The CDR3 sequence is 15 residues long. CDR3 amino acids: CASSVGLAVYNEQFF. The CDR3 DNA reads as TGCGCCAGCAGCGTTGGACTAGCGGTATACAATGAGCAGTTCTTC.

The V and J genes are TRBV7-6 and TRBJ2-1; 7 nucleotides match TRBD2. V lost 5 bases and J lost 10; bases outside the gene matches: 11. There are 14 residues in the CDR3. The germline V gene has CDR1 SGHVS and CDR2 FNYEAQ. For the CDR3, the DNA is TGTGCCAGCAGCCGGGACGGAGGGCGGGGGGAGCAGTTCTTC. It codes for CASSRDGGRGEQFF.

This CDR3 reads CASSLGGGETQYF. CDR3 sequence (DNA): TGCGCCAGCAGCTTGGGCGGGGGGGAGACCCAGTACTTC. The rearrangement joins TRBV5-1 to TRBJ2-5, with 8 bases aligning to TRBD2. The germline CDR1 and CDR2 sequences are SGHRS and YFSETQ. V was clipped by 0 bases and J by 5 bases; unmatched bases: 0. The CDR3 length is 13 residues.

CDR3 protein: CASSFTSVTGDQPQHF. Here the CDR3 DNA reads TGTGCCAGCAGCTTTACATCCGTCACGGGGGATCAGCCCCAGCATTTT. The chain carries TRBV7-9 and TRBJ1-5; tentatively, D is TRBD1 (5 bases). Trimming removed 3 bases from V and 5 bases from J, with 17 bases in between. Germline CDR1 SEHNR, CDR2 FQNEAQ (reference sequence). This CDR3 region has 16 residues.

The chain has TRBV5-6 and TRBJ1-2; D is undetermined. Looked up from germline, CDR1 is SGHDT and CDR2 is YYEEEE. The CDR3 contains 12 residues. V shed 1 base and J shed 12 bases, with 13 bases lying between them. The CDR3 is CASSLMTEVHTF. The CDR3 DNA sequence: TGTGCCAGCAGCTTGATGACGGAGGTCCACACCTTC.

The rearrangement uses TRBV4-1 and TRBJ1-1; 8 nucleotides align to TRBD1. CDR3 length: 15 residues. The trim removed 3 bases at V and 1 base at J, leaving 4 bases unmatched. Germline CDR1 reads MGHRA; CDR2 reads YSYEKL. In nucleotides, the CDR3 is TGCGCCAGCAGCCACCTTACAGGGGGGAACACTGAAGCTTTCTTT. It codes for CASSHLTGGNTEAFF.

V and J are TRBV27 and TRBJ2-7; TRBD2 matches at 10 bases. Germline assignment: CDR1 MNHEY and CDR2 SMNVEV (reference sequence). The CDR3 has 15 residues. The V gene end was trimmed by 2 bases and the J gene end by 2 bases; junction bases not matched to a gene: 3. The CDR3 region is CASSLGTSVAYEQYF. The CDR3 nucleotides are TGTGCCAGCAGTTTAGGGACTAGCGTGGCCTACGAGCAGTACTTC.

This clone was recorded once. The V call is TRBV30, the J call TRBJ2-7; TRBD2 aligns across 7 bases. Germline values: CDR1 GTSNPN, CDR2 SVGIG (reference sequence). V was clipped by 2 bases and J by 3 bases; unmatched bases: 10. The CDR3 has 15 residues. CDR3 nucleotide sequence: TGTGCCTGGAGTCTGGGGAGCGGGAATTACTACGAGCAGTACTTC. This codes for CAWSLGSGNYYEQYF.